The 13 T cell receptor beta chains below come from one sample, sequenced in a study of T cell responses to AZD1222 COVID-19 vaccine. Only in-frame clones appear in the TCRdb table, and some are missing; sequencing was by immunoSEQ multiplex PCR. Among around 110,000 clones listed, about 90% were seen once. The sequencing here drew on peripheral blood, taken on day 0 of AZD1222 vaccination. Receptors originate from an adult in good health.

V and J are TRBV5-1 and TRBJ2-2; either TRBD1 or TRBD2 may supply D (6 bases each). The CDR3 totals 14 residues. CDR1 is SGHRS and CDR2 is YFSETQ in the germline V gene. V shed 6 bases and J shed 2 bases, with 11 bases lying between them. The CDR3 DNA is TGCGCCAGCACCCTCGGGGGCAACACCGGGGAGCTGTTTTTT. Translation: CASTLGGNTGELFF.

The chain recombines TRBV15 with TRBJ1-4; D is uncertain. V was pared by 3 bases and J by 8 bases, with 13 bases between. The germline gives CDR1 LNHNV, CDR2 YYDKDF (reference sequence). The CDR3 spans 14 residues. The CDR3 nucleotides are TGTGCCACCAGCAGCGGGCCGGGAACAGAAAAACTGTTTTTT. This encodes CATSSGPGTEKLFF.

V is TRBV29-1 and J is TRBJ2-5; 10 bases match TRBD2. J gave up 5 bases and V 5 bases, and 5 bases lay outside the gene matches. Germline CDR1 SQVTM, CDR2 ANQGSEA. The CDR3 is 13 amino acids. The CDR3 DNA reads TGCAGCGTTCCGGGACTAGCGTGGGAGACCCAGTACTTC. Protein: CSVPGLAWETQYF.

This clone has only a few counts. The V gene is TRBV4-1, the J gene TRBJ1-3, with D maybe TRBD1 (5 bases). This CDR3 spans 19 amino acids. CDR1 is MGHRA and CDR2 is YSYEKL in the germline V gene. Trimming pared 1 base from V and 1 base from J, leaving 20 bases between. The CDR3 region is CASSQGGLSARVSGNTIYF. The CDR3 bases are TGCGCCAGCAGCCAAGGGGGTTTAAGTGCCAGGGTTTCTGGAAACACCATATATTTT.

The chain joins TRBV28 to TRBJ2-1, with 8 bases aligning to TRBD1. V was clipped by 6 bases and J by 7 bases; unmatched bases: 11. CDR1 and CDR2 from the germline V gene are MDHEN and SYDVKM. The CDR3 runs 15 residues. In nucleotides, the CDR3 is TGTGCCAGCAGACGCCCGACAGGGGAGGCGAATGAGCAGTTCTTC. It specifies CASRRPTGEANEQFF.

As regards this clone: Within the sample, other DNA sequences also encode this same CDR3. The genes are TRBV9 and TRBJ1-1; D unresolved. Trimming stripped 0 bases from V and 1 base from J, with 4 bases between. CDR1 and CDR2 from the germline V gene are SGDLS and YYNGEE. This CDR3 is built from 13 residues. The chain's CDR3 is CASSVAGNTEAFF. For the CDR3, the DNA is TGTGCCAGCAGCGTAGCTGGGAACACTGAAGCTTTCTTT.

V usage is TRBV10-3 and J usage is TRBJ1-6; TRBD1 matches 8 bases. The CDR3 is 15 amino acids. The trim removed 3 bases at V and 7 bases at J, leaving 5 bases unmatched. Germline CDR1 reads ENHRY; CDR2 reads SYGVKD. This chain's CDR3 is CAISDGQGENSPLHF. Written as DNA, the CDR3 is TGTGCCATCAGTGACGGACAGGGAGAGAATTCACCCCTCCACTTT.

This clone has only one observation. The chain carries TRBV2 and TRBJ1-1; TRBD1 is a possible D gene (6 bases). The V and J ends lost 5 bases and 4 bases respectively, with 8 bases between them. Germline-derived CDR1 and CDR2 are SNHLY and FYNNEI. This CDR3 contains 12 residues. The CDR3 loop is CASSTTGTEAFF. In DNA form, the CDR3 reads TGTGCCAGCAGTACGACAGGCACTGAAGCTTTCTTT. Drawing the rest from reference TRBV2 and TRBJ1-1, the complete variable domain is EPEVTQTPSHQVTQMGQEVILRCVPISNHLYFYWYRQILGQKVEFLVSFYNNEISEKSEIFDDQFSVERPDGSNFTLKIRSTKLEDSAMYFCASSTTGTEAFFGQGTRLTVV.

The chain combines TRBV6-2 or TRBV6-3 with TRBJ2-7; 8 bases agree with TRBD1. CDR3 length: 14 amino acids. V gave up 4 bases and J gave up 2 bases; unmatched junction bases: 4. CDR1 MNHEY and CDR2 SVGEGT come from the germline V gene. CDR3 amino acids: CASSSGQGPYEQYF. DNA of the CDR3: TGTGCCAGCAGTTCTGGACAGGGCCCCTACGAGCAGTACTTC.

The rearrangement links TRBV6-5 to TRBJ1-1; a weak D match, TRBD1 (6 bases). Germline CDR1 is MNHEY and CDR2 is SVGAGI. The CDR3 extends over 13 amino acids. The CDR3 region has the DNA TGTGCGACGTCTACAGGGTTTGCCACTGAAGCTTTCTTT. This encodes CATSTGFATEAFF.

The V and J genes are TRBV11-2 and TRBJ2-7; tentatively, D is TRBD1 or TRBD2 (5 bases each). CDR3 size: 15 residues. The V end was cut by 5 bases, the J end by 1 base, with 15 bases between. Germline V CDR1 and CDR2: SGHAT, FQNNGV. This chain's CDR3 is CASSQRGRQSYEQYF. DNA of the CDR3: TGTGCCAGCAGCCAACGGGGACGGCAGTCCTACGAGCAGTACTTC. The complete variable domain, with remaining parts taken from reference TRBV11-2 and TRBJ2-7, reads EAGVAQSPRYKIIEKRQSVAFWCNPISGHATLYWYQQILGQGPKLLIQFQNNGVVDDSQLPKDRFSAERLKGVDSTLKIQPAKLEDSAVYLCASSQRGRQSYEQYFGPGTRLTVT.

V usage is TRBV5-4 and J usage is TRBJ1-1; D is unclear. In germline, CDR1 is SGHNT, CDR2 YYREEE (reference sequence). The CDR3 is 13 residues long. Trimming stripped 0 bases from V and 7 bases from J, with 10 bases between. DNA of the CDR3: TGTGCCAGCAGCTTGGACCAGGCTAGTGAAGCTTTCTTT. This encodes CASSLDQASEAFF.

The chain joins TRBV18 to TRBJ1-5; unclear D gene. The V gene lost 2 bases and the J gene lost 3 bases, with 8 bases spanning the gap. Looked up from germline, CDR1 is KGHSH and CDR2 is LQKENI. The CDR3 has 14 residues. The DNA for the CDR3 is TGTGCCAGCTCACCAAACAGATACAATCAGCCCCAGCATTTT. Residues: CASSPNRYNQPQHF.